This T cell receptor beta chain was captured by sequencing in a study of blood T cells in healthy people across ages. Study conclusions and caveats: It was the long-lived donors that had more naive CD4+ cells and higher diversity than aged donors.

Details on this clonotype: The antigen is unknown.

V trimming: 7 bases; J trimming: 0 bases; junction bases outside the gene matches: 5. This CDR3 is 16 amino acids long. The use of a sample-barcoded 5' primer and a J-beta primer mix characterized a second PCR of about 7 to 12 cycles. Each single sample gave us at least 2.5 million CDR3-containing paired-end reads. TCRdb independently ran MiXCR on the 5' RACE reads; one entry per CDR3 protein. The sample lists about 780,000 distinct CDR3 sequences; 35% to 50% were seen once. The material sequenced was blood. This rearrangement joins TRBV12-3 or TRBV12-4 to TRBJ1-4; TRBD1 aligns across 10 bases. This receptor was identified in a man older than 75 in good health. CDR3 sequence (DNA): TGTGCCAGCACCTCGACAGGGGGCGCAACTAATGAAAAACTGTTTTTT. Amino acid sequence: CASTSTGGATNEKLFF.